Below, 16 T cell receptor beta chains from the same sample are listed, as sequenced in a study of blood T cell repertoires in COVID-19 (TCRdb year 2020). Library prep was done by the immunoSEQ multiplex PCR assay. TCRdb holds this immuneACCESS table with in-frame rearrangements only. Some clones are missing; in checked studies, unresolved V genes explain under half, and the rest has no known cause. This sample comprises about 160,000 clones, approximately 80% of them detected only once. The biggest ten clones account for about 8% of the sample. The sample was PBMCs or T cells enriched from blood (not recorded which). These receptors came from a woman aged 50 to 60 who had recovered from COVID-19.

The CDR3 region is CASSPQGSGELFF. The CDR3 region has the DNA TGTGCCAGCAGTCCCCAGGGATCCGGGGAGCTGTTTTTT. The gene calls are TRBV6-6 and TRBJ2-2, with a possible D match to TRBD1 (5 bases). Germline CDR1 reads MNHNY; CDR2 reads SVGAGI (reference sequence). This CDR3 comprises 13 residues. The ends were cut back, 5 bases at V and 6 bases at J, with 10 bases in the middle.

J is TRBJ1-2 and V is TRBV28, with 7 bases that match TRBD1. The CDR3 has 13 residues. V shed 11 bases, J shed 4 bases, and the junction held 10 bases outside the gene matches. Looked up from germline, CDR1 is MDHEN and CDR2 is SYDVKM. CDR3 nucleotides: TGTGCCTGGGGCTCGGGACAGTTCTATGGCTACACCTTC. Translation: CAWGSGQFYGYTF.

This rearrangement joins TRBV24-1 to TRBJ1-5; 8 bases are shared with TRBD1. Germline CDR1 KGHDR, CDR2 SFDVKD. CDR3 length equals 13 residues. Trimming cost V 7 bases and J 7 bases; bases outside gene matches: 5. The CDR3 loop is CATSGQGHQPQHF. The DNA of the CDR3 is TGTGCCACCAGCGGACAGGGACACCAGCCCCAGCATTTT.

CDR3 coding DNA: TGTGCCAGCAGCTTAGTATGGTCCAGGTTGGAGACCCAGTACTTC. This sequence encodes CASSLVWSRLETQYF. The chain employs TRBV7-2 and TRBJ2-5; D not resolved. The CDR3 has 15 residues. V lost 1 base and J lost 5, with 14 bases in between. Germline CDR1 is SGHTA and CDR2 is FQGNSA.

The chain employs TRBV7-2 and TRBJ2-7, with no clear D. Trimming removed 4 bases at V and 4 bases at J, with 11 bases between. The CDR3 length is 13 residues. CDR1 SGHTA and CDR2 FQGNSA come from the germline V gene. The CDR3 reads CASSSLFGYEQYF. CDR3 DNA: TGTGCCAGCAGCTCACTTTTCGGGTACGAGCAGTACTTC.

The count of this clone is one. The rearrangement joins TRBV3-1 (or the pseudogene TRBV3-2) to TRBJ2-4; TRBD1 matches 9 bases. The CDR3 spans 14 residues. The V and J ends lost 4 bases and 5 bases, in that order; junction bases with no gene match: 3. Germline CDR1 LGHDT, CDR2 YNNKEL (reference sequence). The CDR3 loop reads CASSPWTGENIQYF. In DNA, the CDR3 is TGTGCCAGCAGCCCATGGACAGGGGAAAACATTCAGTACTTC.

V gene TRBV25-1 combines with J gene TRBJ2-1; 8 bases align to TRBD2. The V segment lost 1 base and the J segment 4 bases; nucleotides outside the gene matches: 6. CDR1 is MGHDK and CDR2 is SYGVNS in the germline V gene. The CDR3 loop spans 16 amino acids. The CDR3 sequence: CASSEFALAGYNEQFF. The CDR3 DNA follows: TGTGCCAGCAGTGAATTCGCTTTAGCGGGATACAATGAGCAGTTCTTC.

The chain is built from TRBV7-2 and TRBJ2-7, with 15 bases that match TRBD2. This CDR3 has 16 residues. Germline values: CDR1 SGHTA, CDR2 FQGNSA. Unmatched junction bases numbered 9, after V lost 6 bases and J lost 6 bases. The chain's CDR3 is CASRPGLAGGLSEQYF. The CDR3, as DNA: TGTGCCAGCAGGCCGGGACTAGCGGGGGGCCTTTCCGAGCAGTACTTC.

This clone appeared a few times. This chain joins TRBV27 and TRBJ1-1, with a possible D match to TRBD1 (5 bases). CDR1 and CDR2 from the germline V gene are MNHEY and SMNVEV (reference sequence). The CDR3 runs to 14 residues. V dropped 3 bases and J dropped 7 bases, with 15 bases sitting between them. The CDR3 coding sequence is TGTGCCAGCAGTTTGCTCGGGCTTAGGGGTGAAGCTTTCTTT. Translation gives CASSLLGLRGEAFF.

The rearrangement joins TRBV10-3 to TRBJ2-2, with a weak D call TRBD2 (5 bases). The germline V and J ends were trimmed by 4 bases and 1 base, with 13 bases remaining between them. Per germline, CDR1 ENHRY and CDR2 SYGVKD. The CDR3 has 16 amino acids. The DNA of the CDR3 is TGTGCCATCAGTGCCTCGACCGGGAAGAACACCGGGGAGCTGTTTTTT. Encoded protein: CAISASTGKNTGELFF.

DNA for the CDR3: TGTGCCAGCAGCGTACTAGCGGGAGGCCAGGAGACCCAGTACTTC. The encoded protein is CASSVLAGGQETQYF. The rearrangement joins TRBV9 to TRBJ2-5, with TRBD2 matching 11 bases. Germline values: CDR1 SGDLS, CDR2 YYNGEE. CDR3 length: 15 amino acids. V gave up 1 base and J gave up 5 bases; unmatched junction bases: 4.

This sequence joins TRBV6-5 and TRBJ1-4; possible D gene TRBD1, 6 bases. The CDR3 extends over 15 amino acids. The germline V and J ends were trimmed by 0 bases and 7 bases, with 12 bases remaining between them. The germline CDR1 and CDR2 sequences are MNHEY and SVGAGI. Written as DNA, the CDR3 is TGTGCCAGCAGTTACTCCGCAGGGGTGGTTGAAAAACTGTTTTTT. Residues: CASSYSAGVVEKLFF.

The gene calls are TRBV4-2 and TRBJ1-3; no clear D gene. Germline CDR1 LGHNA, CDR2 YNFKEQ. This CDR3 comprises 19 residues. The germline V and J ends were trimmed by 0 bases and 0 bases, with 18 bases remaining between them. CDR3 in amino acids: CASSQDKAPVPSSGNTIYF. In nucleotides, the CDR3 is TGTGCCAGCAGCCAAGATAAAGCTCCGGTGCCGAGCTCTGGAAACACCATATATTTT.

The chain recombines TRBV6-4 with TRBJ1-1, with D perhaps matching TRBD1 (6 bases). CDR3 length equals 15 residues. Germline V gene data show CDR1 as MRHNA and CDR2 as SNTAGT. Trimming stripped 2 bases from V and 0 bases from J, with 10 bases between. The DNA for the CDR3 is TGTGCCAGCAGTGACATCGACAGGTTGAACACTGAAGCTTTCTTT. Amino acid sequence: CASSDIDRLNTEAFF.

This sequence joins TRBV9 and TRBJ2-1; 7 bases agree with TRBD2. CDR1 is SGDLS and CDR2 is YYNGEE in the germline V gene. The J segment lost 4 bases and the V segment lost 3 bases, leaving 10 bases of the junction unmatched. This CDR3 has 16 amino acids. The CDR3 DNA reads TGTGCCAGCAGCGGGACTGTGACTAGCTTGTACAATGAGCAGTTCTTC. It specifies CASSGTVTSLYNEQFF.

The chain is built from TRBV24-1 and TRBJ2-1; D gene uncertain. The germline V gene encodes CDR1 KGHDR and CDR2 SFDVKD. V was shortened by 4 bases and J by 8 bases, with 11 bases between the two germline ends. The CDR3 runs 13 residues. CDR3 in DNA: TGTGCCACCAGTGAAGGTGGCGGATATGAGCAGTTCTTC. It specifies CATSEGGGYEQFF.